This T cell receptor beta chain was captured by sequencing in a study of blood T cell repertoires in COVID-19. V lost 2 bases to trimming and J lost 7 bases, with 7 bases between them. CDR3 length: 12 residues. Germline V lookup: CDR1 SGHDT, CDR2 YYEEEE. Some clones are missing from TCRdb's copy, which holds only in-frame ones; the method was immunoSEQ multiplex PCR. The repertoire consists of over 130,000 clones, with 80% to 90% occurring once and the leading ten covering roughly 10%. The chain recombines TRBV5-6 with TRBJ2-1; no clear D. The sample taken for sequencing was peripheral blood. The origin of this receptor is a man between 60 and 75 years old with active or convalescent COVID-19. In DNA form, the CDR3 reads TGTGCCAGCAGCTTTTGGCAGAATGAGCAGTTCTTC. As protein: CASSFWQNEQFF.